A single T cell receptor (beta chain) is shown here with its context. Its matching antigen is unknown. Per germline, CDR1 MGHDK and CDR2 SYGVNS. Deletions cut 6 bases from V and 4 bases from J, with 7 bases between. This CDR3 has 12 amino acids. Investigators spread the genomic DNA of each subset evenly over several immunoSEQ plates. Sorted-subset replicate PCR reactions were performed with approximately 180 ng DNA, corresponding to roughly 30,000 T cell genomes. Here immunoSEQ multiplex PCR was the method, and the copy in TCRdb shows in-frame clones only, minus some. Among some 690,000 clones listed, around 90% were seen once. The entry originates in a study of shared clonotypes between healthy human individuals. Study findings and constraints: Few donors limited the genetic and exposure-history diversity represented. Among donors, the sharing of clonotypes was expected to be influenced by sequencing depth.

The sample consisted of memory CD8+ T cells from PBMCs. Described subset: CD45RO+ cells pooled with CCR7-negative TemRA cells. The chain recombines TRBV25-1 with TRBJ2-1; TRBD2 is a possible D gene (6 bases). This receptor was taken from a man between 18 and 35 years old in good health. Some clones in this sample may be carry-over from other donors' samples. In nucleotides, the CDR3 is TGTGCCAGCAGGGGGGGTTACAATGAGCAGTTCTTC. Amino acids: CASRGGYNEQFF.